The following is a T cell receptor beta chain sequence with its context. The antigen remains undetermined. Germline V gene sequence: CDR1 SNHLY, CDR2 FYNNEI. The CDR3 runs to 18 residues. V shed 5 bases and J 0 bases; nucleotides not matched to a gene: 12. Adult Caucasians living in Nashville, Tennessee made up all of the donors. The sample is drawn from a study of shared clonotypes between healthy human individuals. Study observations and caveats: It was anticipated that sequencing depth would influence how many clonotypes donors shared.

Some clones are missing from TCRdb's copy, which holds only in-frame ones; the method was immunoSEQ multiplex PCR. The sample lists about 450,000 clones; about 80% were seen once. The chain has TRBV2 and TRBJ1-2; 10 nucleotides align to TRBD1. The clonotype originates from a woman between 35 and 50 years old in good health. Some clones in this sample may be carry-over from other donors' samples. Sequenced sample: PBMCs. CDR3 coding DNA: TGTGCCAGCAGTCGAAGGCTAGGACAGGGGGGGACTAACTATGGCTACACCTTC. Protein product: CASSRRLGQGGTNYGYTF.